Below are 28 T cell receptor beta chains sequenced from a single sample in a study of PD-L1 blockade in urothelial cancer. The repertoire was sequenced with immunoSEQ multiplex PCR; TCRdb's copy has only in-frame clones and lacks some. The repertoire consists of some 50,000 clones, with more than 70% occurring once and the leading ten covering around 3.9%. Sample: PBMCs, taken around atezolizumab (anti-PD-L1) treatment. These receptors originate from a man older than 75 with urothelial cancer.

The gene calls are TRBV5-1 and TRBJ1-1; D perhaps matches TRBD1 (6 bases). There are 13 residues in the CDR3. Trimming removed 7 bases from V and 5 bases from J, with 15 bases in between. The germline V gene has CDR1 SGHRS and CDR2 YFSETQ. CDR3 amino acids: CASSPTGRTEAFF. The CDR3 DNA follows: TGCGCCAGCTCCCCGACAGGAAGGACTGAAGCTTTCTTT.

The chain has TRBV4-1 and TRBJ1-2; perhaps TRBD1 as D (6 bases). The CDR3 extends over 16 amino acids. Germline V lookup: CDR1 MGHRA, CDR2 YSYEKL. With 0 bases removed from V and 4 bases from J, the gap between germline ends came to 15 bases. This CDR3 is CASSQDWQGKGYGYTF. The CDR3 nucleotides are TGCGCCAGCAGCCAAGATTGGCAGGGGAAGGGCTATGGCTACACCTTC.

The V and J genes are TRBV30 and TRBJ2-2; 7 bases map to TRBD2. The CDR3 has 14 amino acids. Per germline, CDR1 GTSNPN and CDR2 SVGIG (reference sequence). Unmatched junction bases numbered 5, after V lost 2 bases and J lost 5 bases. The CDR3 DNA is TGTGCCTGGAGTAGCGGGGCCGAGACCGGGGAGCTGTTTTTT. It yields the protein CAWSSGAETGELFF.

This clone was observed a handful of times. The rearrangement links TRBV2 to TRBJ1-2, with 12 bases that match TRBD1. CDR1 and CDR2 (germline): SNHLY, FYNNEI. The trim removed 5 bases at V and 6 bases at J, leaving 7 bases unmatched. The CDR3 consists of 15 residues. CDR3 sequence reads: CASSQGTGGRNGYTF. The CDR3 coding sequence is TGTGCCAGCAGTCAGGGGACAGGGGGCCGGAATGGCTACACCTTC.

The V and J genes are TRBV7-2 and TRBJ2-7; TRBD2 might be the D (7 bases). Per germline, CDR1 SGHTA and CDR2 FQGNSA. The CDR3 runs 13 residues. The ends were cut back, 6 bases at V and 5 bases at J, with 14 bases in the middle. The CDR3 loop reads CASSLKGGNEQYF. The CDR3 DNA reads TGTGCCAGCAGTCTTAAGGGGGGGAACGAGCAGTACTTC.

The chain recombines TRBV7-8 with TRBJ2-1; 13 bases fit TRBD2. The CDR3 extends over 19 amino acids. Looked up from germline, CDR1 is SGHVS and CDR2 is FQNEAQ. Trimming at V came to 7 bases and at J to 0 bases, leaving 12 bases not matched to a gene. CDR3 sequence: CASKTGGLAGLLSYNEQFF. The DNA of the CDR3 is TGTGCCAGCAAGACCGGGGGACTAGCGGGATTGCTCTCCTACAATGAGCAGTTCTTC. The whole variable domain, filled in from reference TRBV7-8 and TRBJ2-1, reads GAGVSQSPRYKVAKRGQDVALRCDPISGHVSLFWYQQALGQGPEFLTYFQNEAQLDKSGLPSDRFFAERPEGSVSTLKIQRTQQEDSAVYLCASKTGGLAGLLSYNEQFFGPGTRLTVL.

This chain connects TRBV5-6 to TRBJ2-5; no clear D. V lost 4 bases and J 4 bases, leaving 11 bases between the germline ends. Germline CDR1 SGHDT, CDR2 YYEEEE. The CDR3 loop spans 13 amino acids. CDR3 sequence: CASSLGRSETQYF. For the CDR3, the DNA is TGTGCCAGCAGCCTCGGTCGGTCAGAGACCCAGTACTTC. Filled out from reference TRBV5-6 and TRBJ2-5, the complete variable domain reads DAGVTQSPTHLIKTRGQQVTLRCSPKSGHDTVSWYQQALGQGPQFIFQYYEEEERQRGNFPDRFSGHQFPNYSSELNVNALLLGDSALYLCASSLGRSETQYFGPGTRLLVL.

This rearrangement joins TRBV11-2 to TRBJ2-7; 8 bases align to TRBD1. With 3 bases clipped from V and 3 bases from J, the junction kept 10 bases outside the gene matches. Germline V gene data show CDR1 as SGHAT and CDR2 as FQNNGV. The CDR3 runs 16 residues. The CDR3: CASSLESGTGSYEQYF. DNA of the CDR3: TGTGCCAGCAGCTTGGAATCCGGGACAGGAAGCTACGAGCAGTACTTC.

In its sample, this clone was seen once. This rearrangement joins TRBV18 to TRBJ2-7; TRBD1 aligns across 7 bases. The CDR3 loop spans 12 amino acids. The V and J ends lost 7 bases and 5 bases, in that order; junction bases with no gene match: 5. Germline V gene data show CDR1 as KGHSH and CDR2 as LQKENI. CDR3 coding DNA: TGTGCCAGCTATGGACAGGAGAACGAGCAGTACTTC. It is translated as CASYGQENEQYF.

This chain connects TRBV4-1 to TRBJ2-4, with TRBD2 matching over 13 bases. CDR1 and CDR2 from the germline V gene are MGHRA and YSYEKL. The CDR3 is 16 residues long. Trimming removed 4 bases from V and 12 bases from J; junction bases left unmatched: 12. DNA for the CDR3: TGCGCCAGCAGCCCCATCTTACTAGCGGGAGGGCCCAGTCAGTACTTC. It codes for CASSPILLAGGPSQYF.

V and J are TRBV7-9 and TRBJ2-3, with 9 bases that match TRBD2. Looked up from germline, CDR1 is SEHNR and CDR2 is FQNEAQ (reference sequence). After removal of 0 bases from V and 2 bases from J, the junction contained 3 bases not matched to a gene. This CDR3 spans 16 amino acids. The CDR3 bases are TGTGCCAGCAGCTTAGCAGGACTAGCGTACACAGATACGCAGTATTTT. Translating it yields CASSLAGLAYTDTQYF.

The rearrangement links TRBV18 to TRBJ2-1, with TRBD1 identical over 7 bases. With V trimmed by 4 bases and J by 5 bases, 11 bases remained unmatched. The CDR3 is made up of 16 amino acids. Per the germline V gene, CDR1 is KGHSH and CDR2 is LQKENI. CDR3: CASSLSQGTLDNEQFF. In nucleotides, the CDR3 is TGTGCCAGCTCACTGTCACAGGGGACGCTTGACAATGAGCAGTTCTTC.

This chain links TRBV27 with TRBJ2-7; D unclear. CDR1 MNHEY and CDR2 SMNVEV come from the germline V gene (reference sequence). V lost 2 bases, J lost 2 bases, and 13 bases lay in between. The CDR3 totals 15 residues. CDR3 nucleotides: TGTGCCAGCAGTTTAACAGTTGGTCCGGCCTACGAGCAGTACTTC. It translates to CASSLTVGPAYEQYF.

The chain joins TRBV2 to TRBJ2-5, with 8 bases aligning to TRBD2. V gave up 5 bases and J gave up 14 bases; unmatched junction bases: 7. The length of the CDR3 is 11 residues. CDR1 SNHLY and CDR2 FYNNEI come from the germline V gene. The CDR3 DNA reads TGTGCCAGCAGTAAGGCGGGAGGTTCATACTTC. It is translated as CASSKAGGSYF.

This chain uses TRBV5-1 with TRBJ2-5; 7 bases are a match to TRBD1. The CDR3 spans 15 residues. CDR1 SGHRS and CDR2 YFSETQ come from the germline V gene. The V segment lost 4 bases and the J segment 2 bases; nucleotides outside the gene matches: 8. CDR3 residues: CASSKGGASQETQYF. The CDR3 DNA sequence: TGCGCCAGCAGCAAAGGGGGCGCAAGTCAAGAGACCCAGTACTTC. Full variable domain (rest looked up from reference TRBV5-1 and TRBJ2-5): KAGVTQTPRYLIKTRGQQVTLSCSPISGHRSVSWYQQTPGQGLQFLFEYFSETQRNKGNFPGRFSGRQFSNSRSEMNVSTLELGDSALYLCASSKGGASQETQYFGPGTRLLVL.

A few counts support this clone. The chain couples TRBV28 to TRBJ2-7; D is perhaps TRBD1 (5 bases). This CDR3 comprises 13 residues. Germline loops: CDR1 MDHEN, CDR2 SYDVKM. The germline V and J ends were trimmed by 8 bases and 6 bases, with 17 bases remaining between them. CDR3: CASFGMGLGEQYF. DNA of the CDR3: TGTGCCAGCTTCGGCATGGGGCTTGGCGAGCAGTACTTC.

V gene TRBV5-6 combines with J gene TRBJ1-1; 10 bases map to TRBD1. The germline V gene encodes CDR1 SGHDT and CDR2 YYEEEE. J lost 0 bases, V lost 2 bases, and 4 bases had no gene match. The CDR3 is made up of 16 amino acids. The CDR3 spells CASSFGDRGVNTEAFF. Here the CDR3 DNA reads TGTGCCAGCAGCTTCGGGGACAGGGGAGTGAACACTGAAGCTTTCTTT. Combining the CDR3 with reference TRBV5-6 and TRBJ1-1 gives the whole variable domain DAGVTQSPTHLIKTRGQQVTLRCSPKSGHDTVSWYQQALGQGPQFIFQYYEEEERQRGNFPDRFSGHQFPNYSSELNVNALLLGDSALYLCASSFGDRGVNTEAFFGQGTRLTVV.

This chain connects TRBV7-2 to TRBJ2-5; TRBD2 agrees at 7 bases. Germline V CDR1 and CDR2: SGHTA, FQGNSA. V lost 3 bases, J lost 6 bases, and 10 bases stayed unmatched. The CDR3 spans 15 residues. CDR3 DNA: TGTGCCAGCAGCTTCCGCGGGAGTCTGGGAAAGACCCAGTACTTC. Encoded protein: CASSFRGSLGKTQYF. The full variable domain, in which reference TRBV7-2 and TRBJ2-5 provide the parts outside the CDR3, is GAGVSQSPSNKVTEKGKDVELRCDPISGHTALYWYRQSLGQGLEFLIYFQGNSAPDKSGLPSDRFSAERTGGSVSTLTIQRTQQEDSAVYLCASSFRGSLGKTQYFGPGTRLLVL.

V usage is TRBV4-1 and J usage is TRBJ2-3, with 8 bases that match TRBD2. The germline gives CDR1 MGHRA, CDR2 YSYEKL. Trimming removed 6 bases from V and 0 bases from J; junction bases left unmatched: 14. The CDR3 sequence is 18 residues long. The CDR3 loop is CASSTTLLLAGSTDTQYF. The CDR3 region has the DNA TGCGCCAGCAGTACCACTCTACTCTTAGCGGGGAGCACAGATACGCAGTATTTT.

The table lists this clone with a few counts. The genes are TRBV19 and TRBJ1-5; 7 nucleotides match TRBD1. Germline V CDR1 and CDR2: LNHDA, SQIVND (reference sequence). After removal of 3 bases from V and 3 bases from J, the junction contained 5 bases not matched to a gene. The CDR3 runs 15 residues. The CDR3 sequence: CASSIPTGNNQPQHF. The CDR3 DNA reads TGTGCCAGTAGTATTCCGACAGGGAACAATCAGCCCCAGCATTTT.

This sequence joins TRBV19 and TRBJ2-2; a weak D match, TRBD1 (5 bases). The V gene's germline CDR1 is LNHDA and CDR2 SQIVND (reference sequence). The V end lost 3 bases, the J end lost 3 bases, and 11 bases lay between the germline ends. The CDR3 loop spans 15 amino acids. This CDR3 reads CASSIQGMDTGELFF. CDR3 in DNA: TGTGCCAGTAGTATTCAGGGTATGGACACCGGGGAGCTGTTTTTT. Filled out from reference TRBV19 and TRBJ2-2, the complete variable domain reads DGGITQSPKYLFRKEGQNVTLSCEQNLNHDAMYWYRQDPGQGLRLIYYSQIVNDFQKGDIAEGYSVSREKKESFPLTVTSAQKNPTAFYLCASSIQGMDTGELFFGEGSRLTVL.

The rearrangement links TRBV18 to TRBJ1-2; D is ambiguous. CDR3 size: 13 residues. Germline CDR1 KGHSH, CDR2 LQKENI. V was trimmed by 2 bases and J by 8 bases, leaving 12 bases between them. CDR3 in DNA: TGTGCCAGCTCACCAGAGGGTTCGCGAGGCTACACCTTC. It encodes CASSPEGSRGYTF. The full variable domain, completed using reference TRBV18 and TRBJ1-2, is NAGVMQNPRHLVRRRGQEARLRCSPMKGHSHVYWYRQLPEEGLKFMVYLQKENIIDESGMPKERFSAEFPKEGPSILRIQQVVRGDSAAYFCASSPEGSRGYTFGSGTRLTVV.

The V and J genes are TRBV11-3 and TRBJ2-5; TRBD2 is a possible D gene (6 bases). This CDR3 region has 15 residues. Germline loops: CDR1 SGHNT, CDR2 YENEEA. Deletions cut 5 bases from V and 4 bases from J, with 17 bases between. The DNA of the CDR3 is TGTGCCAGCAGCCTATCATCGGGACTCGGAGAGACCCAGTACTTC. The encoded protein is CASSLSSGLGETQYF.

This chain joins TRBV7-9 and TRBJ2-1; 9 bases map to TRBD1. V lost 2 bases and J lost 7; bases outside the gene matches: 9. Germline V gene data show CDR1 as SEHNR and CDR2 as FQNEAQ (reference sequence). The CDR3 totals 16 residues. In nucleotides, the CDR3 is TGTGCCAGCAGCTTAACGGACAGGGGAAGTGAGAATGAGCAGTTCTTC. Its protein is CASSLTDRGSENEQFF.

V and J are TRBV6-5 and TRBJ1-4, with 10 bases aligning to TRBD1. The germline V gene encodes CDR1 MNHEY and CDR2 SVGAGI. The J segment lost 6 bases and the V segment lost 3 bases, leaving 4 bases of the junction unmatched. CDR3 length equals 15 residues. The CDR3 protein is CASSYGTGVYEKLFF. CDR3 bases: TGTGCCAGCAGTTATGGGACAGGGGTATATGAAAAACTGTTTTTT.

The chain has TRBV11-2 and TRBJ1-2; TRBD1 matches at 7 bases. CDR1 and CDR2 (germline): SGHAT, FQNNGV. Germline trimming cut 4 bases from V and 5 bases from J; bases unmatched to any gene: 4. The length of the CDR3 is 13 residues. The DNA of the CDR3 is TGTGCCAGCAGCTGGGACAGCCCATATGGCTACACCTTC. It specifies CASSWDSPYGYTF.

The chain is built from TRBV6-1 and TRBJ2-7; D is possibly TRBD2 (5 bases). The CDR3 contains 14 residues. CDR1 and CDR2 from the germline V gene are MNHNS and SASEGT. V was trimmed by 0 bases and J by 6 bases, leaving 12 bases between them. For the CDR3, the DNA is TGTGCCAGCAGTGAAGCCCCAACTAGATCCGAGCAGTACTTC. The encoded protein is CASSEAPTRSEQYF.

The V gene is TRBV6-5, the J gene TRBJ2-7; the D gene is possibly TRBD1 (6 bases). The CDR3 extends over 15 amino acids. V was clipped by 4 bases and J by 5 bases, with 18 bases between them. Germline-derived CDR1 and CDR2 are MNHEY and SVGAGI. The CDR3 protein is CASSFDPLQGHEQYF. The CDR3, as DNA: TGTGCCAGCAGTTTCGACCCACTCCAGGGGCACGAGCAGTACTTC.